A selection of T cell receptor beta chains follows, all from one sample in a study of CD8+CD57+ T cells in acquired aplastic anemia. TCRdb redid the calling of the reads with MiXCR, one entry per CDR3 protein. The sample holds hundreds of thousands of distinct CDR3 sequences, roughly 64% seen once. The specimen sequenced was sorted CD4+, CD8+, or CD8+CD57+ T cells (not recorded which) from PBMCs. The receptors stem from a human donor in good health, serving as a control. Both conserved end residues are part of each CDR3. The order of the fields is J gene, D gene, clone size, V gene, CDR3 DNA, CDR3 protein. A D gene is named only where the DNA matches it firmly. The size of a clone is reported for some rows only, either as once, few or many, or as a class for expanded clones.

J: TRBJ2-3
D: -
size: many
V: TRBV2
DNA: TGTGCCAGCACCGGGGCAGTAGATACGCAGTATTTT
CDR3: CASTGAVDTQYF

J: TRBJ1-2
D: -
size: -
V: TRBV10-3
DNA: TGTGCCATCAGTGAGTCGACTTCAGATAACTATGGCTACACCTTC
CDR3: CAISESTSDNYGYTF

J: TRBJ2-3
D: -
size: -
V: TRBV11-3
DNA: TGTGCCAGCAGCTTACTTAGATGTACAGATACGCAGTATTTT
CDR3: CASSLLRCTDTQYF

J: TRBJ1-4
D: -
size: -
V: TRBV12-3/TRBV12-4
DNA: TGTGCCAGCATAGGGGCGGGGGGAAAACTGTTTTTT
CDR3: CASIGAGGKLFF

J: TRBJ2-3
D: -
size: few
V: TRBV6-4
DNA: TGTGCCAGCAGTAGGACTCAGGAAACAGATACGCAGTATTTT
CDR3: CASSRTQETDTQYF

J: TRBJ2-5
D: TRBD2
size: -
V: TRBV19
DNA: TGTGCCAGTAGTCATCTAGCGGCACTGGGAGAGACCCAGTACTTC
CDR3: CASSHLAALGETQYF

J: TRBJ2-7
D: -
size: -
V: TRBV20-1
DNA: TGCAGTGCTAGAGGTCCCCTTGCCACTGAGCAGTACTTC
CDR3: CSARGPLATEQYF

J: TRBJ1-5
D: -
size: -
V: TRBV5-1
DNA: TGCGCCAGCAGCTCCCCCGGGACCCAGTACTACCAGCCCCAGCATTTT
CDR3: CASSSPGTQYYQPQHF

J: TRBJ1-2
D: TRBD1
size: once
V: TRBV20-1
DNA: TGCAGTGCTAGAAACAGGGGGACAGGGGGTTATGGCTACACCTTC
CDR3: CSARNRGTGGYGYTF

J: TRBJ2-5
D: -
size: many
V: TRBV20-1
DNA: TGCAGTGCCGGGACGCGGGGGCGGTCAGAGACCCAGTACTTC
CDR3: CSAGTRGRSETQYF

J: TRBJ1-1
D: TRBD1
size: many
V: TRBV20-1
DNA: TGCAGTGCTAGAACAGGGGGGGCAAACACTGAAGCTTTCTTT
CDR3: CSARTGGANTEAFF

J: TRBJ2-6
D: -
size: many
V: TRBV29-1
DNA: TGCAGCGTTGTACCCTCTGGGGCCAACGTCCTGACTTTC
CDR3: CSVVPSGANVLTF

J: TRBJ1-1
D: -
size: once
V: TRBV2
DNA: TGTGCCAGCAGGACGGATAGGGGGAACGGGGAAGCTTTCTTT
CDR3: CASRTDRGNGEAFF

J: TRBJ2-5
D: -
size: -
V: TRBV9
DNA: TGTGCCAGCAGCGTAGATCCCACCGGTAGGGGCCATTACTTC
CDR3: CASSVDPTGRGHYF

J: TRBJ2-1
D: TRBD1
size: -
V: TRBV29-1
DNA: TGCAGCGTTTCTGACAGGGGATTTTACAATGAGCAGTTCTTC
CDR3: CSVSDRGFYNEQFF

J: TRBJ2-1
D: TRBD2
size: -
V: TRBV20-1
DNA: TGCAGTGCTAGAGTGGCTAGCGGGGGGGGCTCCTACAATGAGCAGTTCTTC
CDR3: CSARVASGGGSYNEQFF

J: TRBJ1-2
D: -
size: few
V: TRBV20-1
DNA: TGCAGTGCTAGAGAAGTCAGGAGGGTGGATAGCTACACCTTC
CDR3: CSAREVRRVDSYTF

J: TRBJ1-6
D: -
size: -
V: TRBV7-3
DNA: TGTGTCAGCAGCCCGAGCGGCACGCGGGATTCACCCCTCCACTTT
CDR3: CVSSPSGTRDSPLHF

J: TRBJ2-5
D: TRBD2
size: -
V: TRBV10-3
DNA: TGTGCCAGCACCGCTAGCGGGGGGAGCACAGATACCCAGTACTTC
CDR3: CASTASGGSTDTQYF

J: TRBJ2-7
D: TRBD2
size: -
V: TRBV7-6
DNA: TGTGCCAGCAGCTCCGGGCTAGCGGGGGAAGACGACCAGTACTTC
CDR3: CASSSGLAGEDDQYF

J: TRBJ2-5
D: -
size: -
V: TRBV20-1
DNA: TGCAGTGCTAGCGTGATGGAGGCCCAGTACTTC
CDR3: CSASVMEAQYF

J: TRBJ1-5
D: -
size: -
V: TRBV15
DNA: TGTGCCACCAGCACAGGGACTGATCAGCCCCAGCATTTT
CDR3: CATSTGTDQPQHF

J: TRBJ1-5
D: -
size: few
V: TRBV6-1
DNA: TGTGCCAGCAGACCGGGACTCATAGGTCAGCCCCAGCATTTT
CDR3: CASRPGLIGQPQHF

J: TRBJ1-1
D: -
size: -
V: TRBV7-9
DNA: TGCGCCAGCAGCGAGGCCGCGGGAGCCGCTGAAGCTTTCTTT
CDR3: CASSEAAGAAEAFF

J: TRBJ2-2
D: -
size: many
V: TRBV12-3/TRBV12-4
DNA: TGTGCCAGCAGTTTAACGACCCTAAGCGGGGAGCTGTTTTTT
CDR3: CASSLTTLSGELFF

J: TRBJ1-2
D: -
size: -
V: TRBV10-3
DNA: TGTGCCATCAGTGAGTCGACCCAGATCTACGGGCACACCTTC
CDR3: CAISESTQIYGHTF

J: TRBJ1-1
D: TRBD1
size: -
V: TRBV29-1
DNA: TGCAGCGTTGCGGGCCGAACAGGGGGGGACACTGAAGCTTTCTTT
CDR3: CSVAGRTGGDTEAFF

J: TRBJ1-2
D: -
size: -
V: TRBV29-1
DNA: TGCAGCGTTGAGGAGGGATATGGGTACACCTTC
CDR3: CSVEEGYGYTF

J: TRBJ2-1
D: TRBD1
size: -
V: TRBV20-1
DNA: TGCAGTGCTAGCTATACAGGGGCGCGGACAGATACGCAGTTCTTC
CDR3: CSASYTGARTDTQFF

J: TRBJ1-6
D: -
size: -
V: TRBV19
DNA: TGTGCCAGTAGTACAGGACCATTAGACTCCCCCACCCACTTT
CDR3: CASSTGPLDSPTHF

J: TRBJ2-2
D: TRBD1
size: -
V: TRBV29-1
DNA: TGCAGCGGCGGACAGGGGAACACCGGGGAGCTGTACTTT
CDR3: CSGGQGNTGELYF

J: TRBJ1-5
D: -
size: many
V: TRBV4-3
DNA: TGCGCCAGCAGCCAAGATCCCAATCAGCCCCAGCATTTT
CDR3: CASSQDPNQPQHF

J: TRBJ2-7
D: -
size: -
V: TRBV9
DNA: TGTGCCAGCAGCGCCCTCGGCCGTGAAGCTTTCTATCAGTACTTC
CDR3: CASSALGREAFYQYF

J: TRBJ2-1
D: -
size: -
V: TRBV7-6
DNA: TGTGCCAGCAGCCCCTCAGGGATAACAGATACGCAGTATTTCTTC
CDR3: CASSPSGITDTQYFF

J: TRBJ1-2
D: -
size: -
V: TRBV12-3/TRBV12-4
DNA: TGTGCCAGCAGTAGAGATCTGGGGTCTAACTATGGCTACACCTTC
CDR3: CASSRDLGSNYGYTF

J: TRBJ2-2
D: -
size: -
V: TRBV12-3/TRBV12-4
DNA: TGTGCCAGCACCCATAGCGATAGGACCGGGGAGCTGTTTTTT
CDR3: CASTHSDRTGELFF

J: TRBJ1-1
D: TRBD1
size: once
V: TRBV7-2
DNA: TGTGCCAGCAGCTCCTGGACAGGGGGCACTGAAGCTTTCTTT
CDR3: CASSSWTGGTEAFF

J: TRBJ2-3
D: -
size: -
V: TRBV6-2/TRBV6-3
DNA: TGTGCCAGCAGTTGCCCTATGGGGGCTGCGGAGTATTTT
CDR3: CASSCPMGAAEYF

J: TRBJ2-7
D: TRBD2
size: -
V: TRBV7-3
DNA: TGTGCCAGCAGCTCTAGCGGAGCGGAAAACAATGAGCAGTTC
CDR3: CASSSSGAENNEQF

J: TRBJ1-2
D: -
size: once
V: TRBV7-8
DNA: TGTGCCAGCAGTTCCGGGGGGGACAATGGCGACACCTTC
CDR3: CASSSGGDNGDTF

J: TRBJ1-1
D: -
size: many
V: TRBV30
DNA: TGTGCCTGGAGGGAGGGGGGGGAAGCTTTCTTT
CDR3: CAWREGGEAFF

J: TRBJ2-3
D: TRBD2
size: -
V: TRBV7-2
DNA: TGTGCCAGCAGCATGACTAGCGGGGGGGGCGGCAATGAGACGCAGTATTTT
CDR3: CASSMTSGGGGNETQYF

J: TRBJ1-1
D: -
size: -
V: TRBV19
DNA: TGCGATAGTAGTATAGGGCACAGCGAGAACACTGAAGCTTTCTTT
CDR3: CDSSIGHSENTEAFF

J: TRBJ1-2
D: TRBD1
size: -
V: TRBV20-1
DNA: TGCAGTGTTCGGGACAGCGGCACCATAGGCTACACCTTC
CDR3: CSVRDSGTIGYTF

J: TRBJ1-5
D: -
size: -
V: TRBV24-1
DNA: TGTGCCACCAGTGGGGGGCGAGAACAGCCCCAGCATTTT
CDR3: CATSGGREQPQHF

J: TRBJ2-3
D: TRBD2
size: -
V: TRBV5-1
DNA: TGTGCCAGCAGCTTTCGGGGGGGAACAGATACGCAGTATTTC
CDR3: CASSFRGGTDTQYF

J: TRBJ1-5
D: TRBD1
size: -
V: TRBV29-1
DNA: TGCAGCGTAGCCATAGGACAGGGGTACAATCAGCCCCAGCATTTT
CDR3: CSVAIGQGYNQPQHF

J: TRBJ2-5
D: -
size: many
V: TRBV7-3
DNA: TGTGCCAGCAGCTTAAGACGGCAAGAGACCCAGTACTTC
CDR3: CASSLRRQETQYF

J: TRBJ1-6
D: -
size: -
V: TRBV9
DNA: TGTGCCAGCAGCTCCCACGGGGAACTGAACTACGAGCCCCTCCACTTT
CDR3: CASSSHGELNYEPLHF

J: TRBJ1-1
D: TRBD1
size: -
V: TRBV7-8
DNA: TGTGCCAGCAGCATCTCAGGGGGCGACGGCACTGAAGCTTTCTTT
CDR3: CASSISGGDGTEAFF

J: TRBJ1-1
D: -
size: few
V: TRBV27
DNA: TGTGCCAGCAGTTCTTACTCCTCCGGGGAAATGAACACTGAAGCTTTCTTT
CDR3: CASSSYSSGEMNTEAFF

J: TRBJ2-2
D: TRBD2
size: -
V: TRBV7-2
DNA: TGTGCCAGCAGCCGGGAGGATAGTATCGCCGCTTTGTTTTTTTTT
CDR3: CASSREDSIAALFFF

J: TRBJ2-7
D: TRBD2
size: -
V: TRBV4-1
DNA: TGCGCCAGCAGCCAAGTGGGACTAGCGGTTCTCGAGCAGTACTTC
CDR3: CASSQVGLAVLEQYF

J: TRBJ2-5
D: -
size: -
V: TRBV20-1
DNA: TGCAGTGCTACCCAGCCAGGGCCCCAAGAGACCCAGTACTTC
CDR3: CSATQPGPQETQYF

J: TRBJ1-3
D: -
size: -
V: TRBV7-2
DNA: TGTGCCAGCAGCTTAGTACTAGCGGGGGGAGGAAACACGATATATTTT
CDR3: CASSLVLAGGGNTIYF